This T cell receptor beta chain comes out of a study of T cells in Graves' hyperthyroidism and ophthalmopathy. In its sample, this clonotype was seen a few times. Across 18 months, stable Graves' hyperthyroidism was marked by no progression to ophthalmopathy. The patients, who ranged from 18 to 65 in age, presented with newly diagnosed hyperthyroidism lasting under 2 months. CDR3 length equals 15 residues. CDR1 and CDR2 from the germline V gene are SGHVS and FQNEAQ. V lost 1 base, J lost 5 bases, and 12 bases lay in between. The CDR3 regions of TCR beta were amplified from RNA transcripts. An initial round of RT-PCR targeting the TCR CDR3 relied on the HTBI primer set. TCRdb fed the multiplex PCR reads into MiXCR, producing one record per CDR3 protein. The sample has about 500,000 distinct CDR3 sequences; approximately 15% are singletons.

The chain recombines TRBV7-8 with TRBJ2-1; D may match TRBD1 or TRBD2 (5 bases each). This clonotype originated in a woman younger than 30 with Graves' hyperthyroidism. The sequencing sample was made of blood. The CDR3 nucleotides are TGTGCCAGCAGCTTAGAGGTGGGGGAGAACAATGAGCAGTTCTTC. Translated, it gives CASSLEVGENNEQFF.